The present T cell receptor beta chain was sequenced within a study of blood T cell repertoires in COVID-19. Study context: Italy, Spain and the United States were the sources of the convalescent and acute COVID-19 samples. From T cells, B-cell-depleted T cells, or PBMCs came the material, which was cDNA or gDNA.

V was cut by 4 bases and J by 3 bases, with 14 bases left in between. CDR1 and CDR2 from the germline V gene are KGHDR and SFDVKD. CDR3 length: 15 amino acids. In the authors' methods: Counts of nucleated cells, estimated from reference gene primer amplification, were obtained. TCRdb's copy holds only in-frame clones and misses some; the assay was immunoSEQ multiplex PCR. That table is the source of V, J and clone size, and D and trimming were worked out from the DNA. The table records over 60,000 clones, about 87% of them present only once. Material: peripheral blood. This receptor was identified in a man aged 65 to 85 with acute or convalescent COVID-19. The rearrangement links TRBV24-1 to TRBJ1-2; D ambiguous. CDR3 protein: CATSDEQGEYYGYTF. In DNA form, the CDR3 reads TGTGCCACCAGTGACGAACAAGGAGAGTACTATGGCTACACCTTC.